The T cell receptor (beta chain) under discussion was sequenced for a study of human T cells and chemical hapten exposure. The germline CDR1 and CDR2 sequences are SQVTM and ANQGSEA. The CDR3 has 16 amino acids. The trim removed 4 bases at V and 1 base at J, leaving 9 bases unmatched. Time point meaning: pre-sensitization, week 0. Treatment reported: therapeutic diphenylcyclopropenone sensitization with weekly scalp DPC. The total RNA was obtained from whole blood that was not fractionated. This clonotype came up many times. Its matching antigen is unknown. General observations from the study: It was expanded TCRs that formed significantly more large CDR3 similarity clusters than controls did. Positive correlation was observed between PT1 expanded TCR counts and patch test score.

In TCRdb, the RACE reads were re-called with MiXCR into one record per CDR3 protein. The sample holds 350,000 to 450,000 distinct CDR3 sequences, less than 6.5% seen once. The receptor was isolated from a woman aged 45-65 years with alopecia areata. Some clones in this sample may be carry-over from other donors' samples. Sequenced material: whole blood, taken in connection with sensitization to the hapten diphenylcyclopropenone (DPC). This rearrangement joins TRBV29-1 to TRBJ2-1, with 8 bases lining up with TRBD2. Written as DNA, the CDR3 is TGCAGCGTTGCGGGGGCGGGAGGTAGTTCCTACAATGAGCAGTTCTTC. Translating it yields CSVAGAGGSSYNEQFF.